This TCR beta chain comes out of a study of early T cells in non-severe SARS-CoV-2 infection (TCRdb year 2021). Context from the whole study: TCR sequencing used bulk RNA from unsorted whole blood, so alpha and beta chains could not be paired.

General findings and caveats noted by the study authors: VDJdb matching was skewed toward anti-spike CD8 responses, so virus-specific expansions were likely underestimated and private and CD4 specificities were missed.

This clonotype was detected many times. Which antigen it targets is not known. No base qualities exist here, and no much larger clone lies one base off it. The study was a case-control design nested within a healthcare worker cohort in London, UK, with weekly nasopharyngeal swab PCR tests and blood sampling. Between 23 and 31 March 2020, the week of the UK lockdown, healthcare workers were enrolled and then followed up weekly for as long as 16 weeks. The V and J ends are trimmed by 5 bases and 0 bases, leaving 29 bases between them. The germline V gene (reference sequence) gives CDR1 as PRHDT and CDR2 as FYEKMQ. The CDR3 holds 21 amino acids from the cysteine to the phenylalanine. Solely the CDR3 DNA is kept, with 63 bases framed from the first base. Receptor amplification or capture employed 5' RACE. The instrument was a NextSeq 500. Unique molecular identifiers were attached to individual cDNA molecules in the TCR library protocol so that sequencing error and PCR bias could be corrected. Sequencing covered both TCR alpha and beta chains, and within each sample the abundances of alpha and beta sequences were tightly co-correlated. In the authors' own workflow: V gene, J gene and CDR3 annotation of TCR sequences was performed with Decombinator V4. Expanded TCRs were defined as changing significantly between any two time points under a Poisson model with p below 0.0001. TCR abundances were normalised to the total number of TCRs sequenced per sample and were expressed as counts per million. MAIT TCRs were defined by TRAV1-2 paired with TRAJ12, TRAJ20 or TRAJ33, and iNKT TCRs by TRAV10 paired with TRAJ18. VDJdb, accessed 1 November 2021, was searched for CMV, EBV and SARS-CoV-2 annotated TCRs, excluding TCRs annotated for multiple antigens. TCRdb passed the public sequencing reads through fastp at Q25 and MiXCR, retaining productive beta sequences. Every entry covers one CDR3 protein and lists the most common genes and DNA from its rows. TCRdb's processing, not the study's, gives the V and J calls here. The sample table shows 45,000 to 55,000 distinct CDR3 sequences, and more than 6.5% are seen once. The top ten clonotypes cover 5.8% of the sample.

The sequence was obtained from an adult who was a healthcare worker with PCR-confirmed SARS-CoV-2 infection or an uninfected control (not recorded which). The chain is encoded by TRBV13 joined to TRBJ2-1; the D call is tentative, TRBD1 or TRBD2, as each matches 5 bases. The sample taken for sequencing was whole blood. The DNA sequence is TGTGCCAGCAGCCCTAGGCTTAGCAGGGACCTAACACGGAGCTCCTACAATGAGCAGTTCTTC. Its protein reads: CASSPRLSRDLTRSSYNEQFF.